This is a list of T cell receptor beta chains from one sample in a study of blood T cell dynamics during melanoma immunotherapy. TCRdb's copy holds only in-frame clones and misses some; the assay was immunoSEQ multiplex PCR. The table includes 6,200 or so clones, roughly 84% detected once. Specimen: blood, collected from a patient treated with checkpoint blockade. Receptors were obtained from a human donor with melanoma. Some clones in this sample may be carry-over from other donors' samples. CDR3s include the opening cysteine and the closing phenylalanine or tryptophan. Each record gives: J gene, clone size, V gene, D gene, CDR3 protein, CDR3 DNA. D genes are given only for firm matches. Clone size appears in some rows only: once, few, many, or a class for an expanded clone.

>TRBJ2-6|.|TRBV29-1|.
CSVGSGTGANVLTF
TGCAGCGTTGGATCTGGGACCGGGGCCAACGTCCTGACTTTC
>TRBJ1-2|.|TRBV6-5|.
CASSYSNLGAYGYTF
TGTGCCAGCAGTTACTCGAATCTGGGGGCTTATGGCTACACCTTC
>TRBJ2-7|.|TRBV6-5|TRBD1
CASSYSGQGYEQYF
TGTGCCAGCAGTTACTCAGGACAGGGCTACGAGCAGTACTTC
>TRBJ1-2|.|TRBV6-6|.
CASNQQNYGYTF
TGTGCCAGCAACCAACAGAACTATGGCTACACCTTC
>TRBJ2-5|.|TRBV4-1|.
CASSQRQVGETQYF
TGCGCCAGCAGCCAGAGACAGGTGGGAGAGACCCAGTACTTC
>TRBJ2-7|.|TRBV28|TRBD1
CASSHRGTARYEQYF
TGTGCCAGCAGCCACCGTGGGACAGCCCGCTACGAGCAGTACTTC
>TRBJ2-7|.|TRBV30|.
CASGLLYEQYF
TGTGCCTCAGGGTTACTCTACGAGCAGTACTTC
>TRBJ2-5|.|TRBV29-1|TRBD2
CSVEDPSGGKETQYF
TGCAGCGTTGAAGATCCTAGCGGGGGAAAAGAGACCCAGTACTTC
>TRBJ2-2|once|TRBV11-2|.
CASSLGTTNTGELFF
TGTGCCAGCAGCTTGGGGACAACGAACACCGGGGAGCTGTTTTTT
>TRBJ2-5|.|TRBV9|.
CASSVVGHRQETQYF
TGTGCCAGCAGCGTAGTCGGACACCGACAAGAGACCCAGTACTTC
>TRBJ1-3|once|TRBV30|.
CAWIKRSGNTIYF
TGTGCCTGGATCAAACGTTCTGGAAACACCATATATTTT
>TRBJ2-2|.|TRBV7-9|.
CASSSATGAANTGELFF
TGTGCCAGCAGCTCAGCAACCGGGGCTGCGAACACCGGGGAGCTGTTTTTT
>TRBJ1-1|once|TRBV7-8|.
CASSVLGGSTEAFF
TGTGCCAGCAGCGTACTAGGGGGTAGCACTGAAGCTTTCTTT
>TRBJ2-7|.|TRBV15|TRBD1
CATSPGTGGYYEQYF
TGTGCCACCAGCCCCGGGACAGGGGGGTACTACGAGCAGTACTTC
>TRBJ2-6|.|TRBV4-1|.
CASSQGRTSGANVLTF
TGCGCCAGCAGCCAGGGACGCACCTCCGGGGCCAACGTCCTGACCTTC
>TRBJ2-1|.|TRBV5-1|.
CASSLGQGGNEQFF
TGCGCCAGCAGCTTGGGACAGGGAGGGAATGAGCAGTTCTTC
>TRBJ1-4|.|TRBV4-2|.
CASSLPLGGEKLFF
TGTGCCAGCAGCCTACCGTTAGGAGGAGAAAAACTGTTTTTT
>TRBJ2-3|few|TRBV5-1|TRBD2
CASSSASGGNIDTQYF
TGCGCCAGCAGCTCGGCTAGCGGGGGGAATATAGATACGCAGTATTTT
>TRBJ2-7|.|TRBV2|.
CASSDDFRTVEIEQYF
TGTGCCAGCAGTGATGATTTCAGGACAGTGGAAATCGAGCAGTACTTC
>TRBJ2-7|.|TRBV6-1|TRBD2
CASSGGGDRALYEQYF
TGTGCCAGCAGTGGCGGGGGGGACAGAGCCCTCTACGAGCAGTACTTC
>TRBJ1-5|few|TRBV19|.
CASSDDSSSNQPQHF
TGTGCCAGTAGTGACGACAGCTCTAGCAATCAGCCCCAGCATTTT
>TRBJ2-5|.|TRBV7-6|.
CASSLYQGQETQYF
TGTGCCAGCAGCTTATATCAGGGGCAAGAGACCCAGTACTTC
>TRBJ1-1|.|TRBV5-1|.
CASFPGGQNTEAFF
TGCGCCAGCTTTCCCGGGGGGCAAAACACTGAAGCTTTCTTT
>TRBJ1-2|.|TRBV2|.
CASRESRGNYGYTF
TGTGCCAGCAGAGAAAGCAGGGGTAACTATGGCTACACCTTC
>TRBJ1-5|.|TRBV2|TRBD1
CATDREPNQPQHF
TGTGCCACAGACAGGGAACCTAATCAGCCCCAGCATTTT
>TRBJ1-1|.|TRBV27|.
CASSLGGNTEAFF
TGTGCCAGCAGTTTAGGGGGGAACACTGAAGCTTTCTTT
>TRBJ2-7|.|TRBV4-2|.
CASSQVSQPSYEQYF
TGTGCCAGCAGCCAAGTTAGCCAGCCTTCCTACGAGCAGTACTTC
>TRBJ2-1|.|TRBV5-1|.
CASSQSGLLSYNEQFF
TGCGCCAGCAGCCAGTCGGGACTGCTATCCTACAATGAGCAGTTCTTC
>TRBJ2-2|.|TRBV7-3|TRBD1
CASSPQGTTGELFF
TGTGCCAGCAGCCCACAGGGGACCACCGGGGAGCTGTTTTTT
>TRBJ2-7|.|TRBV2|.
CASSESRQASYEQYF
TGTGCCAGCAGTGAATCCCGACAGGCCTCCTACGAGCAGTACTTC
>TRBJ1-6|.|TRBV7-8|.
CASSLEVNSPLHF
TGTGCCAGCAGCTTAGAGGTCAATTCACCCCTCCACTTT
>TRBJ2-7|.|TRBV2|TRBD1
CASSELGQLSYEQYF
TGTGCCAGCAGTGAACTGGGACAGCTTTCCTACGAGCAGTACTTC
>TRBJ2-3|.|TRBV2|TRBD2
CASSEAIQRGGYTDTQYF
TGTGCCAGCAGTGAAGCGATCCAGCGGGGGGGCTACACAGATACGCAGTATTTT
>TRBJ1-6|few|TRBV5-1|.
CASSVEGNIQGGSPLHF
TGCGCCAGCAGCGTGGAGGGAAACATCCAGGGAGGTTCACCCCTCCACTTT
>TRBJ2-3|once|TRBV6-4|.
CASSDSRTGADTQYF
TGTGCCAGCAGTGACTCACGGACTGGCGCAGATACGCAGTATTTT
>TRBJ1-6|few|TRBV6-1|TRBD1
CASSLGDSSPLHF
TGTGCCAGTTCCCTGGGGGACAGTTCACCCCTCCACTTT
>TRBJ2-1|.|TRBV2|.
CASSDSESNNEQFF
TGTGCCAGCAGTGATTCGGAGTCAAACAATGAGCAGTTCTTC